This T cell receptor (beta chain) was identified in a study of CD8+CD57+ T cells in acquired aplastic anemia (dated by TCRdb to 2017 to 2018). Study-level background: Extracted DNA from sorted CD4+ and CD8+ cells averaged around 3.2 ug, ranging from about 0.18 to 27.4 ug. CD8+CD57+ expansion was defined as frequency above the mean frequency observed in healthy subjects.

This clonotype was detected once. Its antigen has not been determined. No much larger clone exists at a distance of one base, and base qualities are not known. One read amounts to weak evidence. In the germline V gene, CDR1 corresponds to SGHTA and CDR2 to FQGNSA. After removal of 6 bases from V and 7 bases from J, the junction retains 7 bases not matched to a gene. Including the terminal cysteine and phenylalanine, the CDR3 comprises 14 residues. The kept DNA is CDR3 alone, 42 bases in frame from the first base. The patients picked for sequencing were ones in whom flow cytometry had shown an expansion of CD8+CD57+ cells. Every patient had a diagnosis of severe acquired aplastic anemia based on International Study of Aplastic Anemia and Agranulocytosis and Camitta criteria. At the time blood was sampled, none of the patients had received any therapy. The study deep-sequenced TCR repertoires of sorted CD4+ and CD8+ blood T cells from severe aplastic anemia patients and healthy subjects. In the USA, patient enrollment took place under clinicaltrials.gov protocols 00001620, 01623167, 00001397, 00071045, 00081523 and 00961064. Ficoll-Paque density gradient centrifugation was used to isolate peripheral blood mononuclear cells. Before DNA was extracted, CD4+ and CD8+ T cells were sorted using either FACS or magnetic beads.

TCR beta VDJ combination and CDR3 sequence profiling used genomic DNA as the template. An Illumina HiSeq 2000 was the platform used for TCR repertoire sequencing. The authors' pipeline ran thus. Repertoire assessment relied on Simpson's diversity index, CDR3 size and DJ length profiles, and TRBV/TRBJ rearrangement plots. The immunodominant clone was defined as the most abundant DNA sequence in deep sequencing data. CDR3 amino acid sequences were screened for sharing across subjects and compared with published repertoires and the VDJdb database. TCRdb trimmed the raw reads at Q25, called clones with MiXCR and kept productive beta chains. Rows are combined by CDR3 protein, so each entry shows the most common genes and DNA. The V and J calls shown here were made by TCRdb, not taken from the authors' results. The sample table records under 250,000 distinct CDR3 sequences; less than 75% of these occur just once. The top ten clones comprise around 58% of the sample.

The investigation overall reported the following: Patients and healthy controls showed no significant difference in CD8+ Simpson's diversity (P=0.060). Although roughly 29 CD8+ CDR3 sequences were shared by patients and controls, these sequences appeared highly expressed in patients and within the immunodominant clones of patients.

This chain joins TRBV7-2 to TRBJ2-2, and 8 junctional nucleotides match TRBD1. Material: sorted CD4+, CD8+, or CD8+CD57+ T cells (not recorded which) from PBMCs. The TCR originated in a human donor with aplastic anemia. This receptor carries the CDR3 CASRPGGGVGELFF. Here is the DNA: TGTGCCAGCAGGCCAGGGGGCGGGGTCGGGGAGCTGTTTTTT.